This T cell receptor beta chain stems from a study of blood T cell repertoires in COVID-19. Source study methods: How many nucleated cells were present was estimated from reference gene primer amplification. The table came from immunoSEQ multiplex PCR; TCRdb's copy has only in-frame clones and leaves some out. For V, J and clone size, that table is used; D and trimming come from the DNA. The sample gives about 23,000 clones, 80% to 90% of which show up once; approximately 6.3% is in the top ten. This CDR3 has 17 residues. Germline CDR1 is SGHTA and CDR2 is FQGNSA. Trimming left V 0 bases short and J 1 base short, with 15 bases between.

The sequenced sample was peripheral blood. The V call is TRBV7-2, the J call TRBJ1-2, with TRBD1 as a possible D gene (5 bases). The TCR was taken from a woman older than 75 with active COVID-19. The CDR3 protein is CASSLAPRGGDNYGYTF. DNA of the CDR3: TGTGCCAGCAGCTTAGCGCCCCGGGGGGGAGATAACTATGGCTACACCTTC. The full variable domain, rest sourced from reference TRBV7-2 and TRBJ1-2, is GAGVSQSPSNKVTEKGKDVELRCDPISGHTALYWYRQSLGQGLEFLIYFQGNSAPDKSGLPSDRFSAERTGGSVSTLTIQRTQQEDSAVYLCASSLAPRGGDNYGYTFGSGTRLTVV.